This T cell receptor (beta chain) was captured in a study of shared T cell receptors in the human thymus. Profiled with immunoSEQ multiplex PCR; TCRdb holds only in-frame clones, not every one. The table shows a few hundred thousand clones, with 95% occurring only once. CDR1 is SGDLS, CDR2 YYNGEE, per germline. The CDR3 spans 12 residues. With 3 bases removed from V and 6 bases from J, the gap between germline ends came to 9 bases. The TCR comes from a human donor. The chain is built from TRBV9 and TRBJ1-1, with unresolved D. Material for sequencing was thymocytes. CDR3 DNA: TGTGCCAGCAGCGGTAGGCAGGCTGAAGCTTTCTTT. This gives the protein CASSGRQAEAFF.